What follows describes a single T cell receptor (beta chain). The CDR3 loop spans 16 amino acids. These data are taken from a study of blood T cell repertoires in COVID-19. Study background: PBMCs, B-cell-depleted T cells, or T cells were the source of the cDNA or gDNA that made up the material.

Under the authors' procedure: The assay estimated nucleated cells by amplifying reference gene primers. TCRdb's copy holds only in-frame clones and misses some; the assay was immunoSEQ multiplex PCR. That table gives V, J and clone size, and the DNA gave D and trimming. The data hold about 260,000 clones, with approximately 88% observed a single time. The rearrangement uses TRBV21-1 and TRBJ1-4. TRBV21-1 is a listed pseudogene. The sequenced sample was peripheral blood. The TCR was taken from a woman in her seventies with COVID-19, enrolled during active disease. CDR3 in amino acids: CASREAGRATNEKLFF. CDR3 bases: TGTGCCAGCAGAGAGGCGGGAAGAGCAACTAATGAAAAACTGTTTTTT.